Sequencing of this TCR beta chain was carried out in a study of T cells in Graves' hyperthyroidism and ophthalmopathy. At least ten counts were recorded for this clonotype. The investigators amplified TCR beta CDR3 regions from RNA transcripts. RT-PCR in the first round (using the HTBI primer set) targeted the TCR CDR3. TCRdb reprocessed the multiplex PCR reads with MiXCR, giving one entry per CDR3 protein. The data contain about 560,000 distinct CDR3 sequences, 16% of them seen just once; the ten biggest clones take up 18%. This CDR3 is 13 amino acids long. The V gene's germline CDR1 is MDHEN and CDR2 SYDVKM. J gave up 3 bases and V 11 bases, and 9 bases lay outside the gene matches.

This chain uses TRBV28 with TRBJ2-7; 8 bases are shared with TRBD2. The sequence was collected from a woman aged 18-29 years with Graves' hyperthyroidism. Sequenced input: blood. CDR3 amino acids: CAGSSGNLYEQYF. CDR3 DNA: TGTGCCGGGAGTAGCGGGAACCTCTACGAGCAGTACTTC.